What follows are 31 T cell receptor beta chains derived from one specimen sequenced in a study of blood T cell repertoires in COVID-19. Libraries were prepared by immunoSEQ multiplex PCR; TCRdb keeps only in-frame clonotypes and omits some of them. Among some 130,000 clones listed, around 87% were seen once. Input material: peripheral blood. The receptors here all came from a woman aged 55-75 years with acute or convalescent COVID-19.

The chain couples TRBV27 to TRBJ2-7; no clear D gene. V was shortened by 8 bases and J by 0 bases, with 11 bases between the two germline ends. The CDR3 contains 13 residues. CDR1 is MNHEY, CDR2 SMNVEV, per germline (reference sequence). The DNA for the CDR3 is TGTGCCAGCCGCCTCGGGTACTCCTACGAGCAGTACTTC. It codes for CASRLGYSYEQYF.

This chain connects TRBV19 to TRBJ2-7; 10 nucleotides match TRBD1. This CDR3 has 17 amino acids. Losses at the gene ends were 0 bases for V and 7 bases for J; bases not matched to a gene: 12. Germline CDR1 LNHDA, CDR2 SQIVND (reference sequence). CDR3 DNA: TGTGCCAGTAGTATAGATGCGGGGATGACAGGGGGCACTGAGCAGTACTTC. This gives the protein CASSIDAGMTGGTEQYF.

The V and J genes are TRBV3-1 (or the pseudogene TRBV3-2) and TRBJ2-7; 7 bases agree with TRBD2. The CDR3 is 16 residues long. Germline V gene data show CDR1 as LGHDT and CDR2 as YNNKEL (reference sequence). J lost 2 bases, V lost 7 bases, and 14 bases had no gene match. As DNA, the CDR3 is TGTGCCAGCAACAACGGGGGGTTTTTGGCCCCCTACGAGCAGTACTTC. The encoded protein is CASNNGGFLAPYEQYF.

The chain recombines TRBV28 with TRBJ1-2; 9 positions match TRBD1. The CDR3 consists of 15 residues. Germline V gene sequence: CDR1 MDHEN, CDR2 SYDVKM. The junction had 10 bases not matched to a gene; V was cut back by 3 bases and J by 8 bases. CDR3 bases: TGTGCCAGCAGTTTGCCGGGACAGGGTGTCGGCGGCTACACCTTC. Translated, it gives CASSLPGQGVGGYTF.

Concerning this clone itself: This sample also contains other DNA sequences that code for the same CDR3. The chain has TRBV6-5 and TRBJ2-5, with D tentatively TRBD2 (6 bases). The CDR3 extends over 15 amino acids. The germline V and J ends were trimmed by 0 bases and 5 bases, with 13 bases remaining between them. Looked up from germline, CDR1 is MNHEY and CDR2 is SVGAGI. In DNA form, the CDR3 reads TGTGCCAGCAGTTACTCGCGACTAGGTGGTGAGACCCAGTACTTC. It yields the protein CASSYSRLGGETQYF.

This rearrangement joins TRBV11-3 to TRBJ2-5; perhaps TRBD1 as D (5 bases). The CDR3 is 12 residues long. Trimming left V 3 bases short and J 8 bases short, with 10 bases between. Germline loops: CDR1 SGHNT, CDR2 YENEEA. The CDR3 DNA reads TGTGCCAGCAGCTTCGTAGGGGAAACCCAGTACTTC. It specifies CASSFVGETQYF.

The chain couples TRBV6-5 to TRBJ2-5; D might be TRBD1 (5 bases). Germline V gives CDR1 MNHEY, CDR2 SVGAGI. The CDR3 consists of 13 residues. V gave up 2 bases and J gave up 5 bases, with 9 bases separating them. The CDR3 loop is CASSYRGRETQYF. In DNA, the CDR3 is TGTGCCAGCAGTTACAGGGGCCGGGAGACCCAGTACTTC.

This clone appeared once. The rearrangement uses TRBV19 and TRBJ1-5, with TRBD1 matching over 8 bases. After removal of 5 bases from V and 4 bases from J, the junction contained 4 bases not matched to a gene. There are 14 residues in the CDR3. CDR1 is LNHDA and CDR2 is SQIVND in the germline V gene (reference sequence). Here the CDR3 reads CASSATGGNQPQHF. The CDR3 DNA reads TGTGCCAGTAGTGCTACAGGGGGGAATCAGCCCCAGCATTTT.

This clone was recorded only once. V is TRBV5-4 and J is TRBJ2-1; D remains ambiguous. V dropped 1 base and J dropped 5 bases, with 10 bases sitting between them. Germline V gene lookup returns CDR1 SGHNT and CDR2 YYREEE (reference sequence). The CDR3 consists of 14 residues. The CDR3 sequence: CASSLPRLNNEQFF. Written as DNA, the CDR3 is TGTGCCAGCAGCTTGCCTCGACTGAACAATGAGCAGTTCTTC.

The rearrangement uses TRBV7-2 and TRBJ1-2, with TRBD1 as a possible D gene (6 bases). This CDR3 has 14 residues. Trimming removed 3 bases from V and 4 bases from J, with 12 bases in between. Germline CDR1 and CDR2: SGHTA and FQGNSA. CDR3 in amino acids: CASSFSGTPYGYTF. DNA of the CDR3: TGTGCCAGCAGCTTTTCCGGGACACCCTATGGCTACACCTTC.

The gene calls are TRBV12-3 or TRBV12-4 and TRBJ2-2; D is possibly TRBD1 (6 bases). The CDR3 consists of 13 residues. V lost 5 bases and J 3 bases, leaving 7 bases between the germline ends. The CDR3 region is CASSQGYTGELFF. The DNA of the CDR3 is TGTGCCAGCAGTCAGGGGTACACCGGGGAGCTGTTTTTT.

This clone was recorded once. The gene calls are TRBV3-1 (or the pseudogene TRBV3-2) and TRBJ1-2; perhaps TRBD1 as D (5 bases). CDR3 length: 15 amino acids. Per the germline V gene, CDR1 is LGHDT and CDR2 is YNNKEL (reference sequence). Trimming stripped 4 bases from V and 1 base from J, with 13 bases between. The CDR3 protein is CASSPTRQSNYGYTF. The DNA for the CDR3 is TGTGCCAGCAGCCCTACCCGACAGAGTAACTATGGCTACACCTTC.

V gene TRBV7-8 combines with J gene TRBJ2-5, with D maybe TRBD2 (7 bases). V lost 4 bases to trimming and J lost 5 bases, with 20 bases between them. CDR1 is SGHVS and CDR2 is FQNEAQ in the germline V gene. This CDR3 has 16 residues. Here the CDR3 DNA reads TGTGCCAGCAGCTCGGGGAGGGGAGGAACAGGGGAGACCCAGTACTTC. Protein product: CASSSGRGGTGETQYF. The full variable domain, with the rest looked up from reference TRBV7-8 and TRBJ2-5, is GAGVSQSPRYKVAKRGQDVALRCDPISGHVSLFWYQQALGQGPEFLTYFQNEAQLDKSGLPSDRFFAERPEGSVSTLKIQRTQQEDSAVYLCASSSGRGGTGETQYFGPGTRLLVL.

To note about this clone: At the DNA level, this CDR3 is encoded by other sequences in the same sample as well. The rearrangement joins TRBV7-9 to TRBJ2-1; 14 bases line up with TRBD2. Germline V lookup: CDR1 SEHNR, CDR2 FQNEAQ (reference sequence). V was pared by 8 bases and J by 6 bases, with 0 bases of the junction left unmatched. This CDR3 region has 13 residues. DNA of the CDR3: TGTGCCAGCGGACTAGCGGGAGGCAATGAGCAGTTCTTC. Amino acid sequence: CASGLAGGNEQFF.

The chain combines TRBV28 with TRBJ1-2; D unresolved. CDR1 and CDR2 (germline): MDHEN, SYDVKM. V was cut by 10 bases and J by 4 bases, with 13 bases left in between. CDR3 length: 12 amino acids. The CDR3 nucleotides read TGTGCCACCCGAGAGGGCATCTATGGCTACACCTTC. Its protein product is CATREGIYGYTF.

The genes are TRBV28 and TRBJ2-5; 11 bases are a match to TRBD1. The germline V gene encodes CDR1 MDHEN and CDR2 SYDVKM. The CDR3 loop spans 13 amino acids. J lost 7 bases, V lost 5 bases, and 3 bases had no gene match. The CDR3 region is CASSIGQGATQYF. The CDR3, as DNA: TGTGCCAGCAGTATAGGACAGGGGGCGACCCAGTACTTC.

The chain couples TRBV18 to TRBJ1-3; 7 bases are a match to TRBD1. The CDR3 loop spans 14 amino acids. The germline CDR1 and CDR2 sequences are KGHSH and LQKENI. V dropped 6 bases and J dropped 4; count of bases not matched to a gene: 6. The DNA for the CDR3 is TGTGCCAGCTCCGGGACAGCCGTCGGAAACACCATATATTTT. It codes for CASSGTAVGNTIYF. Variable domain in full (rest from reference TRBV18 and TRBJ1-3): NAGVMQNPRHLVRRRGQEARLRCSPMKGHSHVYWYRQLPEEGLKFMVYLQKENIIDESGMPKERFSAEFPKEGPSILRIQQVVRGDSAAYFCASSGTAVGNTIYFGEGSWLTVV.

V gene TRBV19 combines with J gene TRBJ1-5; 9 bases are a match to TRBD1. Germline V gene data show CDR1 as LNHDA and CDR2 as SQIVND (reference sequence). The CDR3 runs to 16 residues. The ends lost 4 bases at V and 1 base at J; junction bases unmatched: 5. The CDR3 DNA reads as TGTGCCAGTAGTAAGGACAGGGGAAGAAGCAATCAGCCCCAGCATTTT. Protein: CASSKDRGRSNQPQHF.

The chain carries TRBV6-1 and TRBJ1-2, with 8 bases lining up with TRBD1. The CDR3 runs to 14 residues. The V gene end was trimmed by 5 bases and the J gene end by 2 bases; junction bases not matched to a gene: 4. The germline gives CDR1 MNHNS, CDR2 SASEGT. The CDR3 DNA is TGTGCCAGCAGTTCCCGGACAGGGAACTATGGCTACACCTTC. This translates into CASSSRTGNYGYTF.

The genes are TRBV7-6 and TRBJ2-1; D might be TRBD1 (6 bases). The germline CDR1 and CDR2 sequences are SGHVS and FNYEAQ. V gave up 5 bases and J gave up 8 bases, with 10 bases separating them. The CDR3 totals 12 residues. CDR3 bases: TGTGCCAGCAGCCTACAGGGCCATGAGCAGTTCTTC. Its protein product is CASSLQGHEQFF. The whole variable domain, remainder taken from reference TRBV7-6 and TRBJ2-1, is GAGVSQSPRYKVTKRGQDVALRCDPISGHVSLYWYRQALGQGPEFLTYFNYEAQQDKSGLPNDRFSAERPEGSISTLTIQRTEQRDSAMYRCASSLQGHEQFFGPGTRLTVL.

V is TRBV5-1 and J is TRBJ1-2, with 9 bases identical to TRBD1. The CDR3 runs 15 residues. Germline loops: CDR1 SGHRS, CDR2 YFSETQ. Trimming took 3 bases from V and 4 from J; bases not matched to a gene: 7. CDR3 DNA sequence: TGCGCCAGCAGCTCGGAGGGACAGGGTCTCTATGGCTACACCTTC. This codes for CASSSEGQGLYGYTF.

This rearrangement joins TRBV5-1 to TRBJ1-4; TRBD1 matches 7 bases. The CDR3 sequence is 14 residues long. Trimming took 4 bases from V and 5 from J; bases not matched to a gene: 5. Germline V gene sequence: CDR1 SGHRS, CDR2 YFSETQ. DNA for the CDR3: TGCGCCAGCAGCGGAGGGACAGCAAATGAAAAACTGTTTTTT. Its protein is CASSGGTANEKLFF.

J is TRBJ1-3 and V is TRBV9; possible D gene TRBD1, 5 bases. Trimming took off 4 bases at V and 0 bases at J, with 20 bases between the two ends. The germline gives CDR1 SGDLS, CDR2 YYNGEE. This CDR3 region has 18 residues. The CDR3 bases are TGTGCCAGCAGCCGCAGGGAGGTAGATTTTTACTCTGGAAACACCATATATTTT. It is translated as CASSRREVDFYSGNTIYF.

The sample holds a few counts of this clone. The chain uses TRBV11-3 and TRBJ1-3; D call uncertain. The CDR3 has 15 amino acids. CDR1 is SGHNT, CDR2 YENEEA, per germline. V was pared by 6 bases and J by 0 bases, with 12 bases between. This CDR3 reads CASSSASNSGNTIYF. CDR3 bases: TGTGCCAGCAGTTCAGCGAGCAACTCTGGAAACACCATATATTTT.

This sequence joins TRBV28 and TRBJ1-4, with TRBD1 as a possible D gene (6 bases). The V gene lost 4 bases and the J gene lost 8 bases, with 17 bases spanning the gap. This CDR3 is 15 amino acids long. In germline, CDR1 is MDHEN, CDR2 SYDVKM. DNA of the CDR3: TGTGCCAGCAGTTCCCTGACAGGAACGGGGGAAAAACTGTTTTTT. This translates into CASSSLTGTGEKLFF.

The chain carries TRBV6-5 and TRBJ2-5; 10 positions agree with TRBD2. J lost 2 bases, V lost 6 bases, and 3 bases had no gene match. Germline-derived CDR1 and CDR2 are MNHEY and SVGAGI. The CDR3 covers 14 residues. The CDR3 DNA is TGTGCCAGCAGGACTAGCGGGCAACAAGAGACCCAGTACTTC. This translates into CASRTSGQQETQYF.

Here the CDR3 reads CASSEDIRGGGFF. As DNA, the CDR3 is TGTGCCAGCAGTGAAGATATAAGGGGCGGTGGGTTTTTT. The rearrangement uses TRBV2 and TRBJ1-4; tentatively, D is TRBD1 (5 bases). The germline gives CDR1 SNHLY, CDR2 FYNNEI. V was shortened by 1 base and J by 16 bases, with 16 bases between the two germline ends. The CDR3 contains 13 residues.

CDR3 residues: CASSSPGQLAGELFF. The CDR3 DNA follows: TGTGCCAGTAGTAGCCCCGGACAGCTAGCCGGGGAGCTGTTTTTT. V gene TRBV19 combines with J gene TRBJ2-2, with D perhaps TRBD1 (6 bases). Germline assignment: CDR1 LNHDA and CDR2 SQIVND (reference sequence). This CDR3 spans 15 amino acids. V dropped 4 bases and J dropped 6 bases, with 15 bases sitting between them.

V and J are TRBV7-9 and TRBJ2-1; 12 bases match TRBD2. V lost 5 bases, J lost 1 base, and 6 bases stayed unmatched. Germline assignment: CDR1 SEHNR and CDR2 FQNEAQ (reference sequence). This CDR3 spans 17 amino acids. The CDR3 is CASSTRTSGASYNEQFF. For the CDR3, the DNA is TGTGCCAGCAGCACAAGGACTAGCGGGGCTTCCTACAATGAGCAGTTCTTC.

This chain joins TRBV19 and TRBJ1-1, with D possibly TRBD1 on 6 matching bases. Germline CDR1 is LNHDA and CDR2 is SQIVND (reference sequence). V lost 6 bases, J lost 4 bases, and 9 bases lay in between. This CDR3 comprises 12 residues. The CDR3 DNA reads as TGTGCCAGTAGCGACAGGTTCACTGAAGCTTTCTTT. Translation gives CASSDRFTEAFF.

This clone was found a few times. This chain connects TRBV21-1 to TRBJ2-2; TRBD1, the D gene given by the table, was not confirmed from the DNA. TRBV21-1 represents a pseudogene. This CDR3 is 17 amino acids long. CDR3 region: CASSKLSSCQDTGELFF. The CDR3 nucleotides are TGTGCCAGCAGCAAATTGAGTTCTTGCCAGGACACCGGGGAGCTGTTTTTT.